The clone carrying this T cell receptor beta chain was seen a handful of times. The source of the sample is a study of OX40 agonist ivuxolimab in advanced cancers. TCRdb's copy holds only in-frame clones and misses some; the assay was immunoSEQ multiplex PCR. The top ten clones hold around 20% of a sample with around 53,000 clones, 85% of them seen once. Per the germline V gene, CDR1 is MDHEN and CDR2 is SYDVKM. The CDR3 is made up of 14 amino acids. V was pared by 5 bases and J by 4 bases, with 11 bases between. The sequence derives from an adult with an advanced solid tumor such as melanoma, head and neck, liver or kidney cancer. This chain connects TRBV28 to TRBJ1-4; no clear D gene. Source: CD4+ or CD8+ T cells sorted from blood, taken in a trial of the OX40 agonist ivuxolimab. CDR3 in DNA: TGTGCCAGCAGTCCCATAGGGCTTAATGAAAAACTGTTTTTT. It is translated as CASSPIGLNEKLFF.